Listed here are 2 T cell receptor beta chains from one sample, sequenced in a study of cytomegalovirus exposure and HLA in healthy donors. Primers: 60 Vbeta forward and 13 Jbeta reverse. The repertoire was sequenced with immunoSEQ multiplex PCR; TCRdb's copy has only in-frame clones and lacks some. The table lists 95,000 to 150,000 clones, 80% of them singletons. The sequenced material came from PBMCs. These receptors originate from a man between 25 and 39 years old in good health and CMV-seronegative.

This chain links TRBV5-4 with TRBJ2-3; 9 bases agree with TRBD2. V lost 1 base and J lost 0; bases outside the gene matches: 9. CDR1 SGHNT and CDR2 YYREEE come from the germline V gene (reference sequence). CDR3 size: 18 residues. CDR3 in amino acids: CASSLSRVRGGSTDTQYF. CDR3 nucleotide sequence: TGTGCCAGCAGCTTGTCGCGGGTGCGGGGGGGTAGCACAGATACGCAGTATTTT.

In this sample, this clone turned up a few times. This sequence joins TRBV11-2 and TRBJ1-1, with D tentatively TRBD1 (5 bases). Germline CDR1 is SGHAT and CDR2 is FQNNGV. The CDR3 spans 12 residues. Trimming stripped 5 bases from V and 7 bases from J, with 11 bases between. The CDR3 coding sequence is TGTGCCAGCAGCCTCCAGGGCCATGAAGCTTTCTTT. It is translated as CASSLQGHEAFF. Full variable domain (missing parts from reference TRBV11-2 and TRBJ1-1): EAGVAQSPRYKIIEKRQSVAFWCNPISGHATLYWYQQILGQGPKLLIQFQNNGVVDDSQLPKDRFSAERLKGVDSTLKIQPAKLEDSAVYLCASSLQGHEAFFGQGTRLTVV.